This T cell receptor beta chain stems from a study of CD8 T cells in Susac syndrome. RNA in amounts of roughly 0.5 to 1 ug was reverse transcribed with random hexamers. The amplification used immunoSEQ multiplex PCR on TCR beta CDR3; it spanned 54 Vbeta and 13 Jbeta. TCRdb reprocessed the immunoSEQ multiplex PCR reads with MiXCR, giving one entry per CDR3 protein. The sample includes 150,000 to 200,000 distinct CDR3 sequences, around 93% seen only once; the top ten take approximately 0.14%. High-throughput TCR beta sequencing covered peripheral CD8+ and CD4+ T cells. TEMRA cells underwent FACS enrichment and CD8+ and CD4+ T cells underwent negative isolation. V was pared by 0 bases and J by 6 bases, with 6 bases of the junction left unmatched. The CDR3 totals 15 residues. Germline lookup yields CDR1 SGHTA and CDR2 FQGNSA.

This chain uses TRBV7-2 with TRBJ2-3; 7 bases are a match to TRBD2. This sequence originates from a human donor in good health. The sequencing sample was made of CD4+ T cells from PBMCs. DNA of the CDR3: TGTGCCAGCAGCTTAGCGGTTAGGGAGGGGGATACGCAGTATTTT. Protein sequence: CASSLAVREGDTQYF.